Here is one T cell receptor beta chain with its context. Which antigen it targets is not known. Per-base qualities were not stored, and no clone one base away is much larger. The data were taken from a study of blood T cell repertoires in COVID-19 (dated by TCRdb to the early 2020s). A note on the overall study: Samples from collaborators originated in the United States, Italy and Spain and spanned both the acute and convalescent phases of COVID-19. The prospective study material was composed of cDNA or gDNA derived from T cells, B-cell-depleted T cells, or PBMCs. Subjects who had been exposed to COVID-19, were actively infected with it, or had recovered from it provided the deeply sampled blood TCRbeta repertoires that made up the dataset. The repertoires were made available in a free public database intended to serve as a resource for research on the immune response to SARS-CoV-2. The samples were drawn from two sources: the first 160 participants of the ongoing ImmuneRACE study, and over 1,000 subjects contributed by 6 global collaborators. The sample metadata nearly always contained a de-identified subject ID, COVID-19 status, age in years and sex. Where available, HLA class I and class II types were taken from metadata supplied by the sample provider and were not determined by assay-based typing. Broader findings and caveats from the paper: Clinical and demographic metadata were provided uncurated, with the amount varying by source and participant.

Each collaborating institution followed its own protocols to collect whole blood in K2EDTA tubes. For TCRbeta analysis, collaborators shipped samples as frozen whole blood, isolated PBMCs, or DNA extracted from either of those sample types. TCRbeta CDR3 regions were amplified from genomic DNA by means of the immunoSEQ Assay, a bias-controlled multiplex PCR. From the authors' description of their analysis: The number of nucleated cells in each sample was estimated by amplification of reference gene primers within the assay. Sequence reads were collapsed and filtered to measure the absolute abundance of every unique TCRbeta CDR3 rearrangement. For each sample, productive Simpson clonality was calculated by taking the square root of Simpson's diversity index across productive rearrangements. Drawn from immuneACCESS, this table holds only the in-frame rearrangements with V and J called that TCRdb kept. Clones are partly lost; checked studies trace under half to an unresolved V gene and leave the rest unexplained. D and trimming were read from the DNA, whereas the V and J calls and clone size are those reported in that table. The sample table holds 15,000 to 17,000 clones, of which 75% to 85% were seen once. In total, the top ten clones hold 22% of the sample.

The TCR comes from a man older than 75 with active or convalescent COVID-19. Material for sequencing was peripheral blood.

CDR3 sequence: CASSYGGGDKETQYF. DNA sequence: TGTGCCAGCAGTTACGGCGGGGGGGATAAAGAGACCCAGTACTTC. Recombination linked TRBV6-5 to TRBJ2-5, and TRBD2 aligns with 9 junction nucleotides. Inclusive of the bounding cysteine and phenylalanine, the CDR3 is 15 residues long. Just the 45-base CDR3 DNA is kept, in frame starting at base 1. CDR1 and CDR2 are drawn from the germline V gene: MNHEY, SVGAGI. V ends up 2 bases short and J 3 bases short, with an unmatched junction base count of 4.